These 2 T cell receptor beta chains share one sample of origin, sequenced in a study of PD-L1 blockade in urothelial cancer. Repertoires were generated with immunoSEQ multiplex PCR, while TCRdb's copy carries only in-frame clones and drops some. In the table there are around 100,000 clones, approximately 85% of which are singletons. Sequencing used PBMCs, obtained around atezolizumab (anti-PD-L1) treatment. These receptors originate from a man between 45 and 60 years old with urothelial cancer.

V and J are TRBV7-2 and TRBJ2-5; no clear D. V gave up 4 bases and J gave up 5 bases, with 11 bases separating them. This CDR3 spans 13 amino acids. Germline loops: CDR1 SGHTA, CDR2 FQGNSA. Written as DNA, the CDR3 is TGTGCCAGCAGCTCCCCGCCCCGGGAGACCCAGTACTTC. It translates to CASSSPPRETQYF. The full variable domain, with the rest looked up from reference TRBV7-2 and TRBJ2-5, is GAGVSQSPSNKVTEKGKDVELRCDPISGHTALYWYRQSLGQGLEFLIYFQGNSAPDKSGLPSDRFSAERTGGSVSTLTIQRTQQEDSAVYLCASSSPPRETQYFGPGTRLLVL.

The J gene is TRBJ1-5, the V gene TRBV12-2; whether TRBD1, the table's D call, matches the DNA was not checked. TRBV12-2 is annotated as a pseudogene. There are 16 residues in the CDR3. CDR3: CASRFVPRALNQPQHF. The DNA for the CDR3 is TGTGCAAGTCGCTTCGTCCCCAGGGCGCTCAATCAGCCCCAGCATTTT.